This TCR beta chain came from a study of T cells in Graves' hyperthyroidism and ophthalmopathy. Template material for amplifying TCR beta CDR3 regions consisted of RNA transcripts. The HTBI primer set was used in a first-round RT-PCR of the TCR CDR3. MiXCR, run by TCRdb on the multiplex PCR reads, gives a single entry per CDR3 protein. This table holds approximately 600,000 distinct CDR3 sequences, more than 11% found once. With V trimmed by 3 bases and J by 7 bases, 8 bases remained unmatched. Germline V gene sequence: CDR1 MDHEN, CDR2 SYDVKM. This CDR3 contains 14 residues. Uncontrolled infection, other autoimmune disease, pregnancy or lactation disqualified patients from enrolment.

Material: blood. The chain couples TRBV28 to TRBJ2-7, with 8 bases aligning to TRBD2. This receptor was obtained from a woman in her twenties or thirties with Graves' hyperthyroidism that later progressed to Graves' ophthalmopathy. The CDR3 sequence: CASSFSGGLREQYF. The DNA of the CDR3 is TGTGCCAGCAGTTTCTCGGGGGGGCTGAGGGAGCAGTACTTC. The whole variable domain, filled in from reference TRBV28 and TRBJ2-7, reads DVKVTQSSRYLVKRTGEKVFLECVQDMDHENMFWYRQDPGLGLRLIYFSYDVKMKEKGDIPEGYSVSREKKERFSLILESASTNQTSMYLCASSFSGGLREQYFGPGTRLTVT.